This T cell receptor beta chain was documented in a study of blood T cell repertoires in COVID-19. Study background: Sources were T cells, B-cell-depleted T cells, or PBMCs; the material itself was cDNA or gDNA.

Generated by immunoSEQ multiplex PCR, the TCRdb table keeps only in-frame clones and is missing some. The table has more than 85,000 clones, about 85% seen once. The origin of this receptor is a man aged 45-60 years with active COVID-19. The sequenced sample consisted of peripheral blood.

The CDR3 DNA reads as TGTGCCACCCGCCGAGGATCTAACTATGGCTACACCTTC. As protein: CATRRGSNYGYTF. V is TRBV6-5 and J is TRBJ1-2; D not resolved. CDR1 and CDR2 (germline): MNHEY, SVGAGI. Trimming removed 10 bases at V and 0 bases at J, with 12 bases between. This CDR3 contains 13 residues.